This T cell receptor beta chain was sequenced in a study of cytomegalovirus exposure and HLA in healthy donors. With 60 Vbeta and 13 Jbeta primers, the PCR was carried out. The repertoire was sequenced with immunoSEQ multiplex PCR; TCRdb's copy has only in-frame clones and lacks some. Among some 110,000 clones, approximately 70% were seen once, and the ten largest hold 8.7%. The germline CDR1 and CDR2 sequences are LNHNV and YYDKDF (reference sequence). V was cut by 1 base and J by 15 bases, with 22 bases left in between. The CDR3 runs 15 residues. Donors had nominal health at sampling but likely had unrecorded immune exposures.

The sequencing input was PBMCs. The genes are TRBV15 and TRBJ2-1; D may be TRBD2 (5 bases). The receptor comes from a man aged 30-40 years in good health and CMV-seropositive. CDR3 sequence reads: CATSRGILEVPRRFF. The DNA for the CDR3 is TGTGCCACCAGCAGAGGGATATTGGAGGTCCCCCGCCGGTTCTTC.